This TCR beta chain comes out of a study of T cells in localized non-small cell lung cancer. TCRdb's copy holds only in-frame clones and misses some; the assay was immunoSEQ multiplex PCR. The table has about 54,000 clones, under 85% seen once. General observations from the study: Higher blood T cell density went with longer overall survival. Heterogeneity is still possible, as just one tumor region was sequenced. Of the tissues analyzed, uninvolved adjacent lung showed maximal T cell clonality, greater than tumor. There were a median roughly 61 of the top 100 tumor clones appearing in adjacent lung.

Of note for this clone: Its antigen is undetermined.

Sequenced here: peripheral blood, sampled before any cancer treatment. The TCR originated in a female donor older than 55 with stage II squamous cell lung carcinoma.

As DNA, the CDR3 is TGTGCCAGCAGCCAGGGGACGGACAATCAGCCCCAGCATTTT. Translated, it gives CASSQGTDNQPQHF. J is TRBJ1-5 and V is TRBV5-4, with D possibly being TRBD1 (6 bases). Germline V gives CDR1 SGHNT, CDR2 YYREEE (reference sequence). CDR3 length: 14 amino acids. With 4 bases removed from V and 3 bases from J, the gap between germline ends came to 11 bases.